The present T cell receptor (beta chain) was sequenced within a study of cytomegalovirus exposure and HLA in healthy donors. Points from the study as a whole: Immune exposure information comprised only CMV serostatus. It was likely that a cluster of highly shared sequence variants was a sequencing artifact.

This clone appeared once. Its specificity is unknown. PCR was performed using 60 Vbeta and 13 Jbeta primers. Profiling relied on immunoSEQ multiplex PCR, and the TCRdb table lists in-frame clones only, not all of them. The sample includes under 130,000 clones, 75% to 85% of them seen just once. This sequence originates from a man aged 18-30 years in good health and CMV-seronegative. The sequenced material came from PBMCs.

The CDR3 DNA is TGTGCCAGCAGCTCTACAGGAAACTATGGCTACACCTTC. Its protein is CASSSTGNYGYTF. The rearrangement joins TRBV7-3 to TRBJ1-2; tentative D call: TRBD1 (5 bases). The V end lost 4 bases, the J end lost 2 bases, and 8 bases lay between the germline ends. The CDR3 contains 13 residues. Per germline, CDR1 SGHTA and CDR2 FQGTGA.